The next 10 T cell receptor beta chains were all read from a single sample in a study of cytomegalovirus exposure and HLA in healthy donors. PCR amplification relied on 60 Vbeta primers (plus 13 Jbeta primers). Data came from immunoSEQ multiplex PCR; TCRdb stores just in-frame clones and leaves some out. Here the sample spans some 200,000 clones, 75% to 90% being singletons. The sequenced material came from PBMCs. Receptor source: a woman aged 45-65 years in good health and CMV-seropositive.

Only a few counts were recorded for this clone. The chain recombines TRBV7-3 with TRBJ2-6; 8 bases match TRBD1. Germline CDR1 reads SGHTA; CDR2 reads FQGTGA. The CDR3 extends over 17 amino acids. V gave up 5 bases and J gave up 4 bases; unmatched junction bases: 10. CDR3 sequence (DNA): TGTGCCAGCAGCCTACGCCAGGGGGCGCCCGGGGCCAACGTCCTGACTTTC. Its translation is CASSLRQGAPGANVLTF.

The chain couples TRBV29-1 to TRBJ2-2, with D maybe TRBD2 (6 bases). V lost 7 bases, J lost 8 bases, and 26 bases lay in between. CDR3 size: 16 residues. Germline V gene data show CDR1 as SQVTM and CDR2 as ANQGSEA. The CDR3 spells CSAFSPGPRGTGELFF. CDR3 nucleotides: TGCAGCGCTTTCTCTCCGGGGCCTCGGGGGACTGGGGAGCTGTTTTTT.

This chain links TRBV7-9 with TRBJ2-1, with 8 bases fitting TRBD1. Per the germline V gene, CDR1 is SEHNR and CDR2 is FQNEAQ (reference sequence). The CDR3 is made up of 15 amino acids. Trimming took 5 bases from V and 6 from J; bases not matched to a gene: 9. The CDR3 DNA reads TGTGCCAGCAGCCTAGGGCAGGGGGCTGGCAATGAGCAGTTCTTC. The encoded protein is CASSLGQGAGNEQFF.

This rearrangement joins TRBV27 to TRBJ1-1; 9 bases fit TRBD1. The V gene end was trimmed by 2 bases and the J gene end by 5 bases; junction bases not matched to a gene: 6. CDR3 length: 15 amino acids. Germline V CDR1 and CDR2: MNHEY, SMNVEV (reference sequence). CDR3 coding DNA: TGTGCCAGCAGTTTAGGGGGACAGGGAGGGACTGAAGCTTTCTTT. Translated: CASSLGGQGGTEAFF.

V and J are TRBV4-2 and TRBJ1-1; D is uncertain. Germline CDR1 is LGHNA and CDR2 is YNFKEQ. This CDR3 comprises 15 residues. Trimming took 5 bases from V and 6 from J, leaving 19 bases between them. The CDR3 region has the DNA TGTGCCAGCAGCTTGGCCGGGGAGGCCGCCTCTGAAGCTTTCTTT. Protein product: CASSLAGEAASEAFF.

The rearrangement uses TRBV5-6 and TRBJ2-3; TRBD2 agrees at 9 bases. Germline V gene lookup returns CDR1 SGHDT and CDR2 YYEEEE. The CDR3 runs 15 residues. Unmatched junction bases numbered 5, after V lost 4 bases and J lost 2 bases. In nucleotides, the CDR3 is TGTGCCAGCAGCCTACTAGCGGGTACCACAGATACGCAGTATTTT. Its protein product is CASSLLAGTTDTQYF.

The chain uses TRBV7-9 and TRBJ2-7, with D unresolved. The CDR3 covers 12 residues. In germline, CDR1 is SEHNR, CDR2 FQNEAQ (reference sequence). The V and J ends lost 5 bases and 6 bases respectively, with 11 bases between them. CDR3 residues: CASSTVGVEQYF. The CDR3, as DNA: TGTGCCAGCAGCACAGTAGGTGTCGAGCAGTACTTC. Variable domain in full (rest from reference TRBV7-9 and TRBJ2-7): DTGVSQNPRHKITKRGQNVTFRCDPISEHNRLYWYRQTLGQGPEFLTYFQNEAQLEKSRLLSDRFSAERPKGSFSTLEIQRTEQGDSAMYLCASSTVGVEQYFGPGTRLTVT.

The J gene is TRBJ2-2, the V gene TRBV5-4, with TRBD1 matching over 8 bases. This CDR3 is built from 15 residues. Germline CDR1 is SGHNT and CDR2 is YYREEE (reference sequence). J was trimmed by 4 bases and V by 2 bases; bases with no gene match: 4. The CDR3 is CASSFSQGGTGELFF. The CDR3, as DNA: TGTGCCAGCAGCTTTTCACAGGGGGGCACCGGGGAGCTGTTTTTT.

V and J are TRBV2 and TRBJ1-2; perhaps TRBD1 as D (5 bases). The V gene lost 9 bases and the J gene lost 4 bases, with 9 bases spanning the gap. The CDR3 sequence is 11 residues long. Per the germline V gene, CDR1 is SNHLY and CDR2 is FYNNEI. This CDR3 reads CASGQGYGYTF. In nucleotides, the CDR3 is TGTGCCAGTGGGCAGGGCTATGGCTACACCTTC.

The chain recombines TRBV2 with TRBJ2-3; the D is unclear. This CDR3 has 14 residues. Between the trimmed V and J ends, which lost 6 bases and 1 base, there was a span of 11 bases. In germline, CDR1 is SNHLY, CDR2 FYNNEI. The CDR3 here is CASSGMTRTDTQYF. The DNA for the CDR3 is TGTGCCAGCAGCGGTATGACTCGCACAGATACGCAGTATTTT. The full variable domain, with the rest looked up from reference TRBV2 and TRBJ2-3, is EPEVTQTPSHQVTQMGQEVILRCVPISNHLYFYWYRQILGQKVEFLVSFYNNEISEKSEIFDDQFSVERPDGSNFTLKIRSTKLEDSAMYFCASSGMTRTDTQYFGPGTRLTVL.